This TCR beta chain was sequenced during a study of T cells in Graves' hyperthyroidism and ophthalmopathy. Overall study results and limits: In the blood, most expanded thyroid clonotypes above 0.001 appeared as well.

A patient was excluded if there was uncontrolled infection, other autoimmune disease, pregnancy or lactation. Orbital computed tomography and thyroid ultrasound, together with serum TRAb and thyroxine and clinical symptoms, were used for diagnoses. A remark on this clonotype: Its antigen is not known.

Amplified TCR beta CDR3 regions came from RNA transcripts. RT-PCR in the first round (using the HTBI primer set) targeted the TCR CDR3. TCRdb used MiXCR to reprocess the multiplex PCR reads, holding one entry per CDR3 protein. The sample includes about 520,000 distinct CDR3 sequences, 24% of them seen just once. Sequences were obtained from blood. This clonotype was sampled from a woman younger than 45 with Graves' ophthalmopathy.

This CDR3 is CASSEERALGYEQYF. As DNA, the CDR3 is TGTGCCAGCAGTGAAGAGCGGGCCTTGGGGTACGAGCAGTACTTC. The rearrangement joins TRBV2 to TRBJ2-7; D is perhaps TRBD2 (6 bases). The CDR3 has 15 residues. Germline CDR1 reads SNHLY; CDR2 reads FYNNEI. V was trimmed by 1 base and J by 4 bases, leaving 14 bases between them.